This is a list of T cell receptor beta chains from one sample in a study of T cell responses to AZD1222 COVID-19 vaccine. TCRdb keeps only in-frame clones here, not all; method: immunoSEQ multiplex PCR. The sample holds over 65,000 clones; around 89% are singletons and the top ten take about 5.7%. Sequences were derived from peripheral blood, sampled on day 0 of AZD1222 vaccination. These TCRs come from an adult in good health. Each CDR3 is given with its conserved first and last residue. Each record gives: clone size, J gene, V gene, D gene, CDR3 DNA, CDR3 protein. A D gene is named only where the DNA matches it firmly. Size is stated for part of the rows, as once, few or many counts, or as a class when the clone is expanded.

>-|TRBJ2-7|TRBV3-1/TRBV3-2|-
TGTGCCAGCAGCCAAGGGGGGGGCCCGTACTTC
CASSQGGGPYF
>-|TRBJ1-1|TRBV14|-
TGTGCCAGCAGCCAAGATAAAGGACAAGTGAACACTGAAGCTTTCTTT
CASSQDKGQVNTEAFF
>-|TRBJ1-2|TRBV10-3|TRBD1
TGTGCCATCAGCGACAGGGCTGGGAACTATGGCTACACCTTC
CAISDRAGNYGYTF
>-|TRBJ1-4|TRBV7-2|-
TGTGCCAGCAGCTTAGCGGAGGGACGGAGGGGAAAACTGTTTTTT
CASSLAEGRRGKLFF
>once|TRBJ1-5|TRBV24-1|TRBD1
TGTGCCACCAGTGAGACAGGGAATCAGCCCCAGCATTTT
CATSETGNQPQHF
>-|TRBJ2-3|TRBV7-2|TRBD2
TGTGCCAGCAGCTCGACTAGCCCTCCAGATACGCAGTATTTT
CASSSTSPPDTQYF
>-|TRBJ1-1|TRBV3-1/TRBV3-2|-
TGTGCCAGCAGCCCGTCCCTGAGCGCTGAAGCTTTCTTT
CASSPSLSAEAFF
>-|TRBJ2-1|TRBV6-4|TRBD2
TGTGCCAGCAGTGAGCGGGGGGGCTACAATGAGCAGTTCTTC
CASSERGGYNEQFF
>few|TRBJ1-1|TRBV7-2|-
TGTGCCAGCAGCTTAATCCAGGGGACTGAAGCTTTCTTT
CASSLIQGTEAFF
>many|TRBJ2-7|TRBV30|-
TGTGCCTGGGGACTGGGGATAGGTTACGAGCAGTACTTC
CAWGLGIGYEQYF
>-|TRBJ2-3|TRBV5-1|TRBD1
TGCGCCAGCAGCTGGGGGACAGCTAGCACAGATACGCAGTATTTT
CASSWGTASTDTQYF
>-|TRBJ2-7|TRBV4-3|-
TGCGCCAGCAGCCAAGGGAGAACCGGGACATCGAGCTCCTACGAGCAGTACTTC
CASSQGRTGTSSSYEQYF
>-|TRBJ2-6|TRBV5-1|-
TGCGCCAGCAGCTTGGATTTCGCGACCCCTGGGGCCAACGTCCTGACTTTC
CASSLDFATPGANVLTF
>once|TRBJ2-3|TRBV6-5|-
TGTGCTACCCGTAGGGCCGGTACGCAGTATTTT
CATRRAGTQYF
>few|TRBJ2-1|TRBV14|-
TGTGCCAGCAGCCTACGGAAAATCACCAATGAGCAGTTCTTC
CASSLRKITNEQFF
>once|TRBJ1-1|TRBV5-1|TRBD1
TGCGCCAGCAGGTATGGACAGGGGGGTACTGAAGCTTTCTTT
CASRYGQGGTEAFF